This entry is about one T cell receptor beta chain. What it binds is not known. This sample stems from a study of OX40 agonist ivuxolimab in advanced cancers. Germline CDR1 is WNHNN and CDR2 is SYGVQD (reference sequence). This CDR3 region has 14 residues. Trimming removed 1 base from V and 4 bases from J, with 11 bases in between. Overall study findings and caveats: Partial responders at 0.1-3.0 mg/kg had among the lowest clonal expansion.

Profiled with immunoSEQ multiplex PCR; TCRdb holds only in-frame clones, not every one. In the table there are 20,000 or so clones, more than 75% of which are singletons. This rearrangement joins TRBV10-1 to TRBJ2-7, with D possibly TRBD1 on 6 matching bases. The sequence was obtained from an adult with an advanced solid tumor such as melanoma, head and neck, liver or kidney cancer. The specimen was CD4+ or CD8+ T cells sorted from blood, collected in a trial of the OX40 agonist ivuxolimab. CDR3 residues: CASSEYQGTYEQYF. CDR3 nucleotides: TGCGCCAGCAGTGAGTACCAGGGGACATACGAGCAGTACTTC.